Below are 24 T cell receptor beta chains sequenced from a single sample in a study of T cells in localized non-small cell lung cancer. Sequenced by immunoSEQ multiplex PCR; TCRdb stores in-frame clones only, minus some. The repertoire holds 6,000 to 7,000 clones, approximately 46% seen once, with less than 5% in the top ten. The sequences come from lymph node tissue, collected before any cancer treatment. The receptors here all came from a man aged 40-75 years with stage I lung adenocarcinoma.

This clone appeared a few times. The genes are TRBV9 and TRBJ2-2, with D unclear. The germline CDR1 and CDR2 sequences are SGDLS and YYNGEE. This CDR3 comprises 14 residues. V dropped 5 bases and J dropped 4 bases, with 12 bases sitting between them. CDR3 in amino acids: CASSGYAFTGELFF. The CDR3 DNA follows: TGTGCCAGCAGTGGGTACGCTTTCACCGGGGAGCTGTTTTTT.

V is TRBV29-1 and J is TRBJ2-3, with TRBD2 matching over 7 bases. The trim removed 6 bases at V and 3 bases at J, leaving 12 bases unmatched. The CDR3 has 15 residues. CDR1 is SQVTM, CDR2 ANQGSEA, per germline. The CDR3 sequence is CSVIWSGEATDTQYF. The DNA of the CDR3 is TGCAGCGTGATATGGAGCGGGGAGGCGACAGATACGCAGTATTTT.

The rearrangement joins TRBV9 to TRBJ1-1; D is unclear. Per the germline V gene, CDR1 is SGDLS and CDR2 is YYNGEE. The ends were cut back, 1 base at V and 2 bases at J, with 9 bases in the middle. There are 14 residues in the CDR3. The CDR3 nucleotides are TGTGCCAGCAGCGTACTCCCAAGTAACACTGAAGCTTTCTTT. This sequence encodes CASSVLPSNTEAFF. The variable domain in full, completed from reference TRBV9 and TRBJ1-1, reads DSGVTQTPKHLITATGQRVTLRCSPRSGDLSVYWYQQSLDQGLQFLIQYYNGEERAKGNILERFSAQQFPDLHSELNLSSLELGDSALYFCASSVLPSNTEAFFGQGTRLTVV.

The chain joins TRBV19 to TRBJ1-2, with 7 bases fitting TRBD1. Germline V lookup: CDR1 LNHDA, CDR2 SQIVND (reference sequence). The CDR3 totals 14 residues. Trimming took 6 bases from V and 1 from J; bases not matched to a gene: 5. CDR3 sequence (DNA): TGTGCCAGTAGCTCGTGGGACAGTAACTATGGCTACACCTTC. Its protein product is CASSSWDSNYGYTF. Full variable domain (outside the CDR3, taken from reference TRBV19 and TRBJ1-2): DGGITQSPKYLFRKEGQNVTLSCEQNLNHDAMYWYRQDPGQGLRLIYYSQIVNDFQKGDIAEGYSVSREKKESFPLTVTSAQKNPTAFYLCASSSWDSNYGYTFGSGTRLTVV.

The rearrangement links TRBV30 to TRBJ1-6, with a tentative D call TRBD1 (5 bases). Trimming pared 1 base from V and 7 bases from J, leaving 38 bases between. CDR1 and CDR2 from the germline V gene are GTSNPN and SVGIG (reference sequence). The CDR3 runs to 23 residues. The CDR3 spells CAWSDPRTPLPWGFARQNSPLHF. DNA for the CDR3: TGTGCCTGGAGTGACCCACGGACACCACTACCTTGGGGGTTTGCACGACAAAATTCACCCCTCCACTTT.

This clone rates as medium-sized. The chain couples TRBV4-1 to TRBJ2-7; 8 nucleotides match TRBD1. Germline V gene sequence: CDR1 MGHRA, CDR2 YSYEKL. The CDR3 runs to 16 residues. J gave up 2 bases and V 0 bases, and 6 bases lay outside the gene matches. This CDR3 is CASSQDQGTGPYEQYF. CDR3 sequence (DNA): TGCGCCAGCAGCCAAGATCAAGGGACAGGTCCCTACGAGCAGTACTTC.

The V gene is TRBV14, the J gene TRBJ2-5; no definite D call. The CDR3 runs 13 residues. The ends were cut back, 4 bases at V and 2 bases at J, with 8 bases in the middle. Germline V lookup: CDR1 SGHDN, CDR2 FVKESK. The CDR3 DNA follows: TGTGCCAGCAGCCTGACGGAACAAGAGACCCAGTACTTC. Translated, it gives CASSLTEQETQYF.

Only a few counts were recorded for this clone. This rearrangement joins TRBV6-8 to TRBJ2-1; 7 nucleotides match TRBD1. The CDR3 totals 15 residues. V gave up 4 bases and J gave up 7 bases; unmatched junction bases: 10. The germline CDR1 and CDR2 sequences are MNHGY and SAAAGT. In DNA, the CDR3 is TGTGCCAGCAGTTTCGACAGGGCGTCTGAGAATGAGCAGTTCTTC. As protein: CASSFDRASENEQFF.

Here the CDR3 DNA reads TGCAGCGTTAACCGGGACATGTACATGGATACGCAGTATTTT. Translated: CSVNRDMYMDTQYF. The chain is built from TRBV29-1 and TRBJ2-3; D might be TRBD1 (6 bases). CDR1 is SQVTM and CDR2 is ANQGSEA in the germline V gene. There are 14 residues in the CDR3. V shed 5 bases and J shed 6 bases, with 18 bases lying between them.

This clone showed up just a few times. The rearrangement uses TRBV6-8 and TRBJ2-3; D is possibly TRBD1 or TRBD2 (5 bases each). This CDR3 spans 16 amino acids. CDR1 and CDR2 from the germline V gene are MNHGY and SAAAGT. The V end lost 2 bases, the J end lost 4 bases, and 16 bases lay between the germline ends. CDR3 coding DNA: TGTGCCAGCAGTTACGCCCGGAGGCAAGGGGCAGATACGCAGTATTTT. This sequence encodes CASSYARRQGADTQYF.

This CDR3 is CASSLRTEAYEQYF. CDR3 DNA: TGTGCCAGCAGTTTACGGACCGAGGCCTACGAGCAGTACTTC. The chain employs TRBV28 and TRBJ2-7, with D unresolved. CDR1 and CDR2 from the germline V gene are MDHEN and SYDVKM. V was pared by 2 bases and J by 2 bases, with 10 bases between. The CDR3 runs to 14 residues.

The gene calls are TRBV7-6 and TRBJ2-7; 7 bases are a match to TRBD2. The CDR3 is 15 residues long. Germline CDR1 and CDR2: SGHVS and FNYEAQ. J was trimmed by 4 bases and V by 6 bases; bases with no gene match: 12. CDR3 DNA sequence: TGTGCCAGCAGTACCGGGACTAACTCATTTTACGAGCAGTACTTC. Encoded protein: CASSTGTNSFYEQYF.

CDR3 sequence: CASRQTGENYGYTF. DNA for the CDR3: TGTGCCAGTAGACAGACAGGGGAAAACTATGGCTACACCTTC. The chain couples TRBV19 to TRBJ1-2, with 8 bases aligning to TRBD1. The CDR3 has 14 residues. Germline V CDR1 and CDR2: LNHDA, SQIVND (reference sequence). V lost 6 bases and J lost 2; bases outside the gene matches: 5.

The chain recombines TRBV11-3 with TRBJ1-3; a possible D gene is TRBD1 (5 bases). The CDR3 is 17 residues long. Per the germline V gene, CDR1 is SGHNT and CDR2 is YENEEA. Trimming took off 8 bases at V and 0 bases at J, with 20 bases between the two ends. The CDR3 reads CASEDTGLRSSGNTIYF. CDR3 in DNA: TGTGCCAGCGAAGATACGGGACTCCGAAGCTCTGGAAACACCATATATTTT.

The chain uses TRBV23-1 and TRBJ2-1; D is possibly TRBD2 (5 bases). TRBV23-1 is given ORF status, its function remaining uncertain. CDR3 length: 17 residues. V was trimmed by 2 bases and J by 7 bases, leaving 21 bases between them. CDR3 in amino acids: CASSQPNTGRGVNEQFF. The CDR3 DNA reads TGCGCCAGCAGTCAACCCAATACCGGCCGGGGTGTGAATGAGCAGTTCTTC.

This rearrangement joins TRBV16 to TRBJ1-1; 10 nucleotides line up with TRBD1. This CDR3 has 15 amino acids. Germline trimming cut 3 bases from V and 0 bases from J; bases unmatched to any gene: 1. Germline V lookup: CDR1 KGHSY, CDR2 FQNENV. CDR3 nucleotide sequence: TGTGCCAGCAGCCATGGGACAGGGGTGAACACTGAAGCTTTCTTT. As protein: CASSHGTGVNTEAFF. Using reference TRBV16 and TRBJ1-1 for the parts outside the CDR3, the full variable domain is GEEVAQTPKHLVRGEGQKAKLYCAPIKGHSYVFWYQQVLKNEFKFLISFQNENVFDETGMPKERFSAKCLPNSPCSLEIQATKLEDSAVYFCASSHGTGVNTEAFFGQGTRLTVV.

A few counts support this clone. This chain links TRBV4-3 with TRBJ2-3, with D uncertain. Trimming pared 1 base from V and 0 bases from J, leaving 11 bases between. The CDR3 is 16 amino acids. The germline gives CDR1 LGHNA, CDR2 YSLEER. The CDR3 bases are TGCGCCAGCAGCCAAGGTCGGACGGATAGCACAGATACGCAGTATTTT. Translating gives CASSQGRTDSTDTQYF.

The chain is built from TRBV28 and TRBJ1-1, with D hard to call. The V and J ends lost 7 bases and 2 bases respectively, with 17 bases between them. The CDR3 is 15 amino acids. CDR1 and CDR2 (germline): MDHEN, SYDVKM. This chain's CDR3 is CASTQWQERNTEAFF. CDR3 DNA: TGTGCCAGCACCCAGTGGCAGGAAAGAAACACTGAAGCTTTCTTT.

This clone has just a few counts. The V call is TRBV15, the J call TRBJ2-3, with 9 positions matching TRBD1. The ends lost 7 bases at V and 8 bases at J; junction bases unmatched: 10. Germline lookup yields CDR1 LNHNV and CDR2 YYDKDF (reference sequence). The CDR3 is 14 residues long. The CDR3: CATNRDRATGTQYF. The CDR3 region has the DNA TGTGCCACCAACCGGGACAGGGCGACTGGTACGCAGTATTTT.

The chain carries TRBV30 and TRBJ1-1, with D tentatively TRBD1 (5 bases). Germline V gene data show CDR1 as GTSNPN and CDR2 as SVGIG (reference sequence). Trimming shortened V by 1 base and J by 10 bases, and 19 bases separated the two germline ends. The CDR3 runs 14 residues. The CDR3 spells CAWSAYRGGSVAFF. CDR3 DNA: TGTGCCTGGAGTGCCTACCGGGGGGGTTCGGTAGCTTTCTTT.

This clone was picked up a small number of times. The V gene is TRBV29-1, the J gene TRBJ2-1, with TRBD2 identical over 13 bases. V lost 3 bases, J lost 4 bases, and 21 bases stayed unmatched. CDR1 is SQVTM and CDR2 is ANQGSEA in the germline V gene. CDR3 size: 21 residues. CDR3: CSVDLPIGLAGALGMYNEQFF. The CDR3 DNA follows: TGCAGCGTTGACCTTCCGATCGGACTAGCGGGAGCGCTGGGGATGTACAATGAGCAGTTCTTC.

This clone has only a few counts. The chain's CDR3 is CASSYRDGGTEAFF. The CDR3 nucleotides are TGTGCCAGCAGCTACAGGGACGGGGGCACTGAAGCTTTCTTT. The chain employs TRBV6-8 and TRBJ1-1, with D possibly matching TRBD1 (6 bases). Germline V CDR1 and CDR2: MNHGY, SAAAGT. V was cut by 6 bases and J by 4 bases, with 15 bases left in between. The CDR3 extends over 14 amino acids.

The chain combines TRBV6-8 with TRBJ2-1; TRBD2 agrees at 8 bases. CDR3 size: 15 residues. After removal of 6 bases from V and 4 bases from J, the junction contained 8 bases not matched to a gene. Per germline, CDR1 MNHGY and CDR2 SAAAGT. In DNA form, the CDR3 reads TGTGCCAGCAGGAAAAGCGGGGGCTCTTACAATGAGCAGTTCTTC. Translation: CASRKSGGSYNEQFF.

The chain carries TRBV11-3 and TRBJ2-5; 9 bases agree with TRBD1. This CDR3 spans 14 amino acids. Germline V gene sequence: CDR1 SGHNT, CDR2 YENEEA. The J segment lost 5 bases and the V segment lost 4 bases, leaving 5 bases of the junction unmatched. The CDR3 is CASSSQGARETQYF. CDR3 nucleotides: TGTGCCAGCAGCTCACAGGGGGCGCGGGAGACCCAGTACTTC. Filled out from reference TRBV11-3 and TRBJ2-5, the complete variable domain reads EAGVVQSPRYKIIEKKQPVAFWCNPISGHNTLYWYLQNLGQGPELLIRYENEEAVDDSQLPKDRFSAERLKGVDSTLKIQPAELGDSAVYLCASSSQGARETQYFGPGTRLLVL.